This is a list of T cell receptor beta chains from one sample in a study of graft-versus-host responses after intestinal transplantation. The antigens these receptors bind are not known. The repertoire was sequenced with immunoSEQ multiplex PCR; TCRdb's copy has only in-frame clones and lacks some. The sample records around 90,000 clones, roughly 91% being singletons. The sample in question was unstimulated CD8+ T cells sorted from spleen or lymph node cells, obtained before transplant. The receptors here all came from a human donor who was the organ donor for an intestinal transplant. The CDR3 runs from the conserved cysteine through the conserved F or W. The D gene is left open where the match is weak. The listing skips clone size in some rows; elsewhere it reads once, few, many or a size class.

TRBV28,-,-,TRBJ2-3,TGTGCCAGCAGCCTCAGCGCGGATACGCAGTATTTT,CASSLSADTQYF
TRBV5-6,TRBD1,few,TRBJ2-7,TGTGCCAGCAGCGGATCGGGACAGGGTTACGAGCAGTACTTC,CASSGSGQGYEQYF
TRBV4-3,TRBD2,-,TRBJ2-3,TGCGCCAGCAGCCAAACTTGGGGAGCCCTAGCGGGAACAGGCACAGATACGCAGTATTTT,CASSQTWGALAGTGTDTQYF
TRBV6-5,-,-,TRBJ2-3,TGTGCCAGCAGTTACACGGGGTACACAGATACGCAGTATTTT,CASSYTGYTDTQYF
TRBV29-1,TRBD1,few,TRBJ2-7,TGCAGCGTTGTACAGGGGCACTACGAGCAGTACTTC,CSVVQGHYEQYF
TRBV11-2,TRBD1,-,TRBJ1-4,TGTGCCAGCAGCGCTACAGGGGTCGGTGATGAAAAACTGTTTTTT,CASSATGVGDEKLFF
TRBV7-6,-,-,TRBJ2-2,TGTGCCAGCAGCTTAGGTAGCGGGGAGCTGTTTTTT,CASSLGSGELFF
TRBV10-3,TRBD2,-,TRBJ2-3,TGTGCCATCAGGAAGACTAGCGGGGAAGATACGCAGTATTTT,CAIRKTSGEDTQYF
TRBV2,-,-,TRBJ2-7,TGTGCCCAAAGAGAATTTGGCAGCGTCTACGAGCAGTACTTC,CAQREFGSVYEQYF
TRBV28,-,-,TRBJ2-3,TGTGCCAGCCAACCGGGACTGGAGGATACGCAGTATTTT,CASQPGLEDTQYF
TRBV7-3,-,-,TRBJ2-3,TGTGCCAGCAGCCCGGGACTTGGGGGAAGCACAGATACGCAGTATTTT,CASSPGLGGSTDTQYF
TRBV6-5,-,once,TRBJ2-1,TGTGCCAGCAGTACAAACGCGGATTACAATGAGCAGTTCTTC,CASSTNADYNEQFF
TRBV4-3,-,once,TRBJ1-5,TGCGCCAGCAGCCCTTGGACGGGAAATCAGCCCCAGCATTTT,CASSPWTGNQPQHF
TRBV4-1,-,-,TRBJ2-7,TGCGCCAGCAGCCCCCGACTGATCTACGAGCAGTACTTC,CASSPRLIYEQYF
TRBV2,-,-,TRBJ1-1,TGTGCCAGCATCGAGGGGAACACTGAAGCTTTCTTT,CASIEGNTEAFF
TRBV27,TRBD2,-,TRBJ2-7,TGTGCCAGCAGCTACCTTAGCGGGAGTTCCTACGAGCAGTACTTC,CASSYLSGSSYEQYF
TRBV7-9,-,-,TRBJ2-5,TGTGCCAGCGGGGGGGGCGGGAGTGAAGCAGAGACCCAGTACTTC,CASGGGGSEAETQYF
TRBV5-8,-,-,TRBJ1-1,TGTGCCAGCAGCCCCGCCAGGACATTCATGAACACTGAAGCTTTCTTT,CASSPARTFMNTEAFF
TRBV5-4,TRBD1,-,TRBJ2-7,TGTGCCAGCAGCCAGGGGGCGGCGGGCTACGAGCAGTACTTC,CASSQGAAGYEQYF
TRBV27,TRBD2,-,TRBJ2-5,TGTGCCAGCAGTTTAGGCCCGGGGGGGACCCAGTACTTC,CASSLGPGGTQYF
TRBV30,-,once,TRBJ2-7,TGTGCCTGGAGTCACCACAGGGACGAGCAGTACTTC,CAWSHHRDEQYF
TRBV19,TRBD2,-,TRBJ2-1,TGTGCCAGTAGTATAGGCGGGGGACTCAATGAGCAGTTCTTC,CASSIGGGLNEQFF
TRBV4-2,TRBD2,-,TRBJ2-2,TGTGCCAGCAGCCAAGAAGGGGGACTAGTAGGGGAGCTGTTTTTT,CASSQEGGLVGELFF
TRBV28,TRBD2,once,TRBJ2-3,TGTGCCAGCAGTTCTCAGACTAGCGAATACACAGATACGCAGTATTTT,CASSSQTSEYTDTQYF
TRBV13,-,-,TRBJ2-5,TGTGCCAGCAGCCCGAGTGCGGGGGCCCAAGAGACCCAGTACTTC,CASSPSAGAQETQYF
TRBV6-4,-,-,TRBJ2-2,TGTGCCAGCAGTGACTCGAACAGGCCCGGGGAGCTGTTTTTT,CASSDSNRPGELFF
TRBV27,-,-,TRBJ2-7,TGTGCCAGCAGTTCCCGGACTTCCTCGTCCTCCCGGGAGCAGTACTTC,CASSSRTSSSSREQYF
TRBV5-1,-,-,TRBJ1-4,TGCGCCAGCAGCTTGGACTCAACTAATGAAAAACTGTTTTTT,CASSLDSTNEKLFF
TRBV2,-,-,TRBJ2-3,TGTGCCAGCAGTGCGGAGAGCAGCACAGATACGCAGTATTTT,CASSAESSTDTQYF
TRBV6-6,TRBD1,-,TRBJ1-1,TGTGCCAGCAGCTCGACAGGGGGAATGAACACTGAAGCTTTCTTT,CASSSTGGMNTEAFF
TRBV6-5,-,-,TRBJ2-3,TGTGCCAGCAGTTACTCGGTGGGGGGAATAGATACGCAGTATTTT,CASSYSVGGIDTQYF
TRBV7-9,-,-,TRBJ1-1,TGTGCCAGCAGCCCCGGGGCTTTAGCGGTTGCCACTGAAGCTTTCTTT,CASSPGALAVATEAFF
TRBV30,TRBD2,-,TRBJ2-3,TGTGCCTGGAGTGGAACTAGCGGGGGGGTGTATAGCGCAGATACGCAGTATTTT,CAWSGTSGGVYSADTQYF
TRBV6-5,-,-,TRBJ2-7,TGTGCCAGCAGTTACTCCACGGGGACCTACGAGCAGTACTTC,CASSYSTGTYEQYF
TRBV14,-,-,TRBJ2-7,TGTGCCAGCAGCATCCGAAAAGGACGGGGAGGTGTTGGCGAGCAGTACTTC,CASSIRKGRGGVGEQYF
TRBV5-6,-,-,TRBJ2-7,TGTGCCAGCAGGGCCGTAGGAGATCCCTACGAGCAGTACTTC,CASRAVGDPYEQYF
TRBV7-9,TRBD2,-,TRBJ2-1,TGTGCCAGCAGCCTCGAGAGCGGGGCTAGCTCCTACAATGAGCAGTTCTTC,CASSLESGASSYNEQFF
TRBV4-1,TRBD1,-,TRBJ1-2,TGCGCCAGCAGCCAAGAAATACCGGGGACAGGGCCCTCGAGGTATGGCTACACCTTC,CASSQEIPGTGPSRYGYTF
TRBV2,-,-,TRBJ2-7,TGTGCCAGCGGTATTAACGACTCCTACGAGCAGTACTTC,CASGINDSYEQYF
TRBV27,TRBD1,-,TRBJ2-7,TGTGCCAGCAGTTTGGACAGGGCTAACGAGCAGTACTTC,CASSLDRANEQYF
TRBV5-4,-,-,TRBJ1-1,TGTGCCAGCGCGGGTCCGGGGAACACTGAAGCTTTCTTT,CASAGPGNTEAFF
TRBV7-9,TRBD2,-,TRBJ2-7,TGTGCCAGCAGCTTAGGGGGGGGGATATACGAGCAGTACTTC,CASSLGGGIYEQYF
TRBV7-8,TRBD2,once,TRBJ2-2,TGTGCCAGCAGTCCGCTAGCGGGTTGGATCGGGGAGCTGTTTTTT,CASSPLAGWIGELFF
TRBV27,TRBD1,-,TRBJ1-1,TGTGCCAGCAGTTCTATCCGGGACAGGGAGGTGGCGGAAGCTTTCTTT,CASSSIRDREVAEAFF
TRBV27,TRBD1,once,TRBJ2-7,TGTGCCAGCAGGAGGACAGGTTCCAGCTCCTACGAGCAGTACTTC,CASRRTGSSSYEQYF
TRBV5-4,-,-,TRBJ1-2,TGTGCCAGCAGCCCCTCAGTCAGTGGCTACACCTTC,CASSPSVSGYTF